This T cell receptor (beta chain) was obtained from a study of OX40 agonist ivuxolimab in advanced cancers. Study-level information: Averaging about 60 years in age, with a range of roughly 20 to 90, the cohort was around 87% male. Notes on the study in general: Nonresponders included some who also had low normalized T-cell clonal expansion. Averaging showed that CD8+ T cells had more expanded clones than CD4+ did. Both blood CD4+ and CD8+ T cells showed clonal growth by week 6 at 0.1 to 3.0 mg/kg.

Libraries were prepared by immunoSEQ multiplex PCR; TCRdb keeps only in-frame clonotypes and omits some of them. The sample lists approximately 70,000 clones, around 86% occurring once. This clone was seen a single time. What it recognizes is unknown. The clonotype comes from an adult with an advanced solid tumor such as melanoma, head and neck, liver or kidney cancer. The input for sequencing was CD4+ or CD8+ T cells sorted from blood, taken in a trial of the OX40 agonist ivuxolimab.

As DNA, the CDR3 is TGTGCCAGCAGCTTCTCGGGAACTGAAGCTTTCTTT. This encodes CASSFSGTEAFF. V and J are TRBV7-8 and TRBJ1-1; D remains unclear. Germline assignment: CDR1 SGHVS and CDR2 FQNEAQ. V lost 3 bases to trimming and J lost 5 bases, with 7 bases between them. The CDR3 is 12 residues long.